This paragraph reports one T cell receptor beta chain. Its matching antigen is unknown. The CDR3 covers 17 residues. Germline V CDR1 and CDR2: MNHEY, SVGAGI. The V end lost 6 bases, the J end lost 0 bases, and 17 bases lay between the germline ends. Full-length variable regions came from constant-region reverse primers plus semi-nested Nested Universal Primer A PCR. TCRdb processed the 5' RACE reads anew with MiXCR; each CDR3 protein has one entry. The repertoire holds about 59,000 distinct CDR3 sequences, with less than 25% as singletons. Tregs were sorted as CD4+CD25+CD127-/low cells. Study-level points and caveats: Tumor Tregs overlapped most with tumor, then blood, naive CD4+ cells. Tumor memory CD4+ T cell TCR gene usage was found to cluster with blood and lymph node memory CD4+ cells and with lymph node naive CD4+ cells.

The receptor was isolated from a female donor with breast cancer. The sequenced sample consisted of tumor-infiltrating Tregs sorted from the breast tumor. This chain connects TRBV6-5 to TRBJ1-4; D ambiguous. Written as DNA, the CDR3 is TGTGCCAGCAGCCCCGGGCCCCCTCCTGCAACTAATGAAAAACTGTTTTTT. This sequence encodes CASSPGPPPATNEKLFF.